This T cell receptor (beta chain) was captured in a study of CD8 T cells in ankylosing spondylitis. Study results and limitations: Disease-linked clones had a CD8+ phenotype and relatively low frequency in peripheral blood. There was reportedly significant enrichment of clones that were disease-linked in matched ankylosing spondylitis synovial fluid.

TCRdb reanalysed the 5' RACE reads using MiXCR and keeps one entry per CDR3 protein. The table lists around 23,000 distinct CDR3 sequences, roughly 17% of them singletons. With regard to this clonotype: The antigen is unknown.

Trimming cost V 5 bases and J 2 bases; bases outside gene matches: 8. From germline, CDR1 is MNHEY and CDR2 SVGEGT. This CDR3 has 16 amino acids. Sample: blood. The clonotype originates from a male donor with ankylosing spondylitis or in good health (not recorded which). V is TRBV6-2 or TRBV6-3 and J is TRBJ1-5, with 8 bases fitting TRBD1. CDR3 DNA sequence: TGTGCCAGCAGTACCAGGGGGCCGAGTGGCAATCAGCCCCAGCATTTT. It is translated as CASSTRGPSGNQPQHF.